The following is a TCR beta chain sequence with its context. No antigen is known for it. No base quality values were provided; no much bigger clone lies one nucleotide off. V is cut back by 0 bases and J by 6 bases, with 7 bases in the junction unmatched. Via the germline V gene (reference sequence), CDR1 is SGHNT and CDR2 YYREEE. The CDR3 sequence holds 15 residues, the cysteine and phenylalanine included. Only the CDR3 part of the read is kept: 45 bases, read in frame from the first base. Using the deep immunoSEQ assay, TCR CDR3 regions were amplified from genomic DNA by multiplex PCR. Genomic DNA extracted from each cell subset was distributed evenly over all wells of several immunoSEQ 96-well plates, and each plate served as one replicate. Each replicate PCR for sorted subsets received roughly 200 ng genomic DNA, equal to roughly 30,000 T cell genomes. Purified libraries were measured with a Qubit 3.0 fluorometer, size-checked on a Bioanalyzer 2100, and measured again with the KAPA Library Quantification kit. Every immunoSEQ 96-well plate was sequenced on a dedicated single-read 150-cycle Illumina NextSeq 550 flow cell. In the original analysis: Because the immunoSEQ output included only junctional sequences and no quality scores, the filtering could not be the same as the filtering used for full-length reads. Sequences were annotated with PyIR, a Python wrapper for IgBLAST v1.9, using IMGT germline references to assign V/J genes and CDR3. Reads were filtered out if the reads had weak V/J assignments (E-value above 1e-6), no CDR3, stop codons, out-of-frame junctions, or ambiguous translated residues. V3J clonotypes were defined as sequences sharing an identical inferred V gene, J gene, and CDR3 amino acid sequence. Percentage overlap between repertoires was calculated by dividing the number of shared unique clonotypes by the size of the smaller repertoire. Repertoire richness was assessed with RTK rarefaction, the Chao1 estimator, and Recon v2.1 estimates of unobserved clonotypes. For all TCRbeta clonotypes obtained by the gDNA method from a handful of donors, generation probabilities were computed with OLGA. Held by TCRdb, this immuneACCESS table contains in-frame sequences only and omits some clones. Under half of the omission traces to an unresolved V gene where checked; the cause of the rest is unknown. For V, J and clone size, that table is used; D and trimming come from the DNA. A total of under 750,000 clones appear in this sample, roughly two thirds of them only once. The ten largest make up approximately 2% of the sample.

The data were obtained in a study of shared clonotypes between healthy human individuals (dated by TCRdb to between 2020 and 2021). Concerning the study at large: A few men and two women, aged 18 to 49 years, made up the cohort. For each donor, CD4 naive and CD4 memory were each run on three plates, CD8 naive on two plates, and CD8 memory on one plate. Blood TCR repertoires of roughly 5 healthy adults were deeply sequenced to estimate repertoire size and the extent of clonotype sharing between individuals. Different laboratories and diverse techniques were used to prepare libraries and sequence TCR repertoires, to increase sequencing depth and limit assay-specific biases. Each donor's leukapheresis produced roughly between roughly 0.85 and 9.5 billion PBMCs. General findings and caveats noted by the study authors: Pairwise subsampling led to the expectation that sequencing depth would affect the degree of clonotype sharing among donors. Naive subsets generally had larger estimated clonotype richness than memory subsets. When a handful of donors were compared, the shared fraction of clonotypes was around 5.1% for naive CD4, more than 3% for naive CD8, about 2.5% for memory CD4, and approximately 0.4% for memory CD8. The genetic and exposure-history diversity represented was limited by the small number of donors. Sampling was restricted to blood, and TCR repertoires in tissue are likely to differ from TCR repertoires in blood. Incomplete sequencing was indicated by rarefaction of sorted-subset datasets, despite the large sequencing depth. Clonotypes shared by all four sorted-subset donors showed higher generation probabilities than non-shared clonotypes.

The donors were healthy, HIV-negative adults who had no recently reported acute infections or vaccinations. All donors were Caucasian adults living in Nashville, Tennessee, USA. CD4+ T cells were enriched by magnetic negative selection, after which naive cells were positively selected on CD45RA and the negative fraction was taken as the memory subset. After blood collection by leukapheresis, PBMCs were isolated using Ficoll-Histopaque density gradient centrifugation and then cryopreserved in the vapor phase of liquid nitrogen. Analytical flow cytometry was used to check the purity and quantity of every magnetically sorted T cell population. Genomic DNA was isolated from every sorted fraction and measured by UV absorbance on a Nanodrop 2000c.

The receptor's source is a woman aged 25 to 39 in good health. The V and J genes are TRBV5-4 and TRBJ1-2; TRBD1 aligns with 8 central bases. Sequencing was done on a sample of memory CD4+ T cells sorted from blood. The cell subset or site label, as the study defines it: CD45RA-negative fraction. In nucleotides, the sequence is TGTGCCAGCAGCTTGGAGTACAGGGGGAGGGATGGCTACACCTTC. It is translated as CASSLEYRGRDGYTF.